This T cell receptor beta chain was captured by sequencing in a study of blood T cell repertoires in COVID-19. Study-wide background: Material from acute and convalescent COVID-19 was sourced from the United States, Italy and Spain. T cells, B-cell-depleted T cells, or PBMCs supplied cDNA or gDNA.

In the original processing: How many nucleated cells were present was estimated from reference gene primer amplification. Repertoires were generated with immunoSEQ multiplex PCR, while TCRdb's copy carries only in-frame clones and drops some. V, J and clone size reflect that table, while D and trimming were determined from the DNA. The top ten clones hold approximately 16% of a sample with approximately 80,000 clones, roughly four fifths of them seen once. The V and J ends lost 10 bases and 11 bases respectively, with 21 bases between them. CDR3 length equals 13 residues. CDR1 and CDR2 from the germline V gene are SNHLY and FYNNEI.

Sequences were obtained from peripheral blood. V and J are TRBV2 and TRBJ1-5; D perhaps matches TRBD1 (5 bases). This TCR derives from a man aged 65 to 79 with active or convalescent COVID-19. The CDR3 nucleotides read TGTGCCAAATTGACAGTAAGGACCCCGGCCCAGCATTTT. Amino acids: CAKLTVRTPAQHF.